One T cell receptor beta chain is described in this entry. The data stem from a study of blood T cell repertoires in COVID-19. Study background: Whether acute or convalescent, the COVID-19 samples came from the United States, Italy and Spain.

All recovered Cohort 3 donors got two negative PCRs, got clearance, or saw symptom resolution. The CDR3 contains 12 residues. The germline CDR1 and CDR2 sequences are MDHEN and SYDVKM. With 4 bases removed from V and 6 bases from J, the gap between germline ends came to 9 bases. In the authors' workflow: From reference gene primer amplification, estimates of nucleated cell counts were derived. Sequenced by immunoSEQ multiplex PCR; TCRdb stores in-frame clones only, minus some. The DNA gave D and trimming, while V, J and clone size come from that table. The repertoire holds 300,000 or so clones, with roughly 87% as singletons.

The source material was PBMCs or T cells enriched from blood (not recorded which). This chain links TRBV28 with TRBJ1-2; D gene unclear. The TCR sequence derives from a woman in her twenties or thirties who had recovered from COVID-19. The CDR3 is CASSSARDGYTF. The CDR3 bases are TGTGCCAGCAGTTCGGCCCGGGATGGCTACACCTTC.